This T cell receptor (beta chain) is from a study of Ad26.COV2.S vaccination and SARS-CoV-2 variants. Study-level background: The study gave Ad26.COV2.S intramuscularly, once or twice 56 days apart.

The CDR3 is 12 residues long. Trimming took 7 bases from V and 4 from J, leaving 8 bases between them. Per germline, CDR1 SGDLS and CDR2 YYNGEE. Of note for this clone: The antigen is undetermined.

The treatment here: 19 received Ad26.COV2.S at low or high dose, single or two shots; roughly 5 received placebo; per-sample allocation not given. After the first vaccine or placebo injection, samples were drawn on day 63. Sequencing used immunoSEQ multiplex PCR; TCRdb keeps in-frame clones, though not all of them. Of roughly 450,000 clones in the sample, approximately 90% were seen once. Regarding the study as a whole: Vaccine and placebo groups showed comparable non-spike TCR breadth.

The chain uses TRBV9 and TRBJ1-4; D unresolved. Sample: peripheral blood, taken in a trial of Ad26.COV2.S vaccine versus placebo. The sequence derives from a person between 18 and 65 years old who received the Ad26.COV2.S COVID-19 vaccine or a placebo. The CDR3 loop reads CASSRDNEKLFF. In nucleotides, the CDR3 is TGTGCCAGCTCAAGGGATAATGAAAAACTGTTTTTT. The whole variable domain, remainder taken from reference TRBV9 and TRBJ1-4, is DSGVTQTPKHLITATGQRVTLRCSPRSGDLSVYWYQQSLDQGLQFLIQYYNGEERAKGNILERFSAQQFPDLHSELNLSSLELGDSALYFCASSRDNEKLFFGSGTQLSVL.